This is a list of T cell receptor beta chains from one sample in a study of PD-1 blockade in mismatch repair-deficient tumors. Sequenced by immunoSEQ multiplex PCR; TCRdb stores in-frame clones only, minus some. This sample has more than 90,000 clones, with around three quarters found just once. This material consisted of peripheral blood, taken 60 weeks after starting pembrolizumab. The receptor set was obtained from an adult with mismatch repair-deficient cancer. Both conserved end residues are trimmed from each CDR3. For some rows the clone size is stated as once, few or many, or as a class when expanded; others skip it.

clone size	V gene	J gene	CDR3 protein
.	TRBV5-1	TRBJ2-7	ASSLGPPGLAGYEQY
.	TRBV9	TRBJ2-1	ASSATGTRDAEQF
.	TRBV14	TRBJ2-5	ASSQGAGRETQY
.	TRBV2	TRBJ2-7	ASSLGTGYEQY
.	TRBV12-5	TRBJ2-1	ASSPQFGSSTNEQF
once	TRBV7-9	TRBJ2-1	ASSLSTGFDEQF
.	TRBV5-4	TRBJ2-3	ASSLVPDAADTQY
.	TRBV5-1	TRBJ1-5	ASSKTGDGNQPQH
.	TRBV15	TRBJ2-3	ATSRVTGYTDTQY
few	TRBV5-1	TRBJ2-7	ASSFISGSYEQY
.	TRBV4-1	TRBJ2-7	ASSQFTEDYEQY
.	TRBV7-2	TRBJ2-2	ASSTRHRVNTGELF
.	TRBV18	TRBJ2-3	ASSPSRVGTDTQY
few	TRBV11-2	TRBJ2-5	ASSLDSGRVSTGETQY
once	TRBV5-6	TRBJ2-2	ASSVPGLSGGELF
few	TRBV29-1	TRBJ1-1	SVDRGTEAF
.	TRBV7-9	TRBJ1-1	ASSLSRAGPKAF
.	TRBV27	TRBJ1-2	ASSFGQGTFGYT
.	TRBV6-6	TRBJ1-5	ASRVVRNQPQH
.	TRBV9	TRBJ2-5	ASSHAGTSTETQY
.	TRBV7-6	TRBJ2-7	ASSLGAGGAYEQY
.	TRBV9	TRBJ2-1	ASTKSPSGRALGEQF
.	TRBV7-9	TRBJ2-5	ASSLFTLAGQETQY
.	TRBV6-5	TRBJ1-1	ASSYSYPTNTEAF
.	TRBV7-9	TRBJ2-1	ASSQDIEGATQF
.	TRBV4-3	TRBJ2-7	ASSQDRSDRSYEQY
many	TRBV18	TRBJ2-3	ASSPTFRDEGTDTQY
.	TRBV18	TRBJ2-1	ASSPSGASSYNEQF
.	TRBV14	TRBJ2-7	ASSQGAKYEQY
once	TRBV7-6	TRBJ2-5	ASSLGSGETQY
.	TRBV9	TRBJ1-2	ASSVEGTGGSYYGYT
.	TRBV5-4	TRBJ2-4	ASSSGLDPIQY
.	TRBV5-1	TRBJ2-5	ASSSGSGSYETQY
.	TRBV16	TRBJ1-1	ASSQSYRGTEAF
few	TRBV27	TRBJ1-2	ASSPLRQVHYGYT
.	TRBV7-8	TRBJ2-2	ASSTRTGGTGELF
.	TRBV6-5	TRBJ2-7	ASRRWTSGSYEQY
many	TRBV6-6	TRBJ2-7	ASSYSGTYEQY
once	TRBV5-1	TRBJ2-3	ASRLGLAGADTQY
.	TRBV7-9	TRBJ2-5	ASSFFLGQGQETQY
.	TRBV9	TRBJ2-3	ASAGNTDTQY
.	TRBV27	TRBJ2-1	ASSFYQGASSYNEQF
.	TRBV19	TRBJ1-2	ASSTIGSSYGYT
.	TRBV4-2	TRBJ1-1	ASSQVGGPLNTEAF
.	TRBV18	TRBJ1-1	ASSQIPDTEAF